One and the same sample provided the 3 T cell receptor beta chains below, sequenced in a study of CD8+ T cells in alopecia areata. RNA was extracted and reverse transcribed into cDNA as the sequencing template. Assay: immunoSEQ multiplex PCR; the TCRdb copy retains only in-frame clones and omits some. Among around 100,000 clones listed, around 50% were seen once. The sequenced sample was CD4+ T cells sorted from blood. These receptors were taken from a human donor in good health.

The V gene is TRBV29-1, the J gene TRBJ1-4; D is undetermined. Trimming cost V 5 bases and J 8 bases, with 9 bases left between them. The CDR3 contains 11 residues. Germline V gene sequence: CDR1 SQVTM, CDR2 ANQGSEA. The CDR3 protein is CSVLGYEKLFF. The CDR3 nucleotides are TGCAGCGTTCTCGGGTACGAAAAACTGTTTTTT.

The genes are TRBV5-1 and TRBJ1-2; D is unresolved. Germline V gives CDR1 SGHRS, CDR2 YFSETQ. This CDR3 contains 13 residues. Trimming pared 4 bases from V and 6 bases from J, leaving 13 bases between. The CDR3 region is CASSGEVKNGYTF. Written as DNA, the CDR3 is TGCGCCAGCAGCGGGGAGGTGAAAAATGGCTACACCTTC. Supplemented by reference TRBV5-1 and TRBJ1-2, the full variable domain reads KAGVTQTPRYLIKTRGQQVTLSCSPISGHRSVSWYQQTPGQGLQFLFEYFSETQRNKGNFPGRFSGRQFSNSRSEMNVSTLELGDSALYLCASSGEVKNGYTFGSGTRLTVV.

The chain couples TRBV30 to TRBJ2-6; no reliable D call. The V and J ends lost 6 bases and 4 bases respectively, with 16 bases between them. CDR3 length: 15 residues. CDR1 and CDR2 (germline): GTSNPN, SVGIG (reference sequence). CDR3 residues: CACVSGVMGANVLTF. CDR3 DNA sequence: TGTGCCTGTGTGTCTGGGGTAATGGGGGCCAACGTCCTGACTTTC.